The 16 T cell receptor beta chains given below trace back to one sample, sequenced in a study of patients and donors after allogeneic stem cell transplantation. TCRdb called the RT-PCR reads again in MiXCR, with one record for every CDR3 protein. The sample has tens of thousands of distinct CDR3 sequences, around a third seen once. The sequencing sample was made of blood, either unsorted or a sorted T cell fraction (not recorded which). Receptors originate from a human donor who was either an allogeneic HSCT recipient or a stem cell or donor lymphocyte infusion donor (not recorded which). It is not recorded whose cells these are; they may come from a transplant donor.

This clonotype has at least ten counts. J is TRBJ1-2 and V is TRBV28, with TRBD1 identical over 9 bases. Trimming removed 3 bases from V and 6 bases from J; junction bases left unmatched: 5. The CDR3 extends over 14 amino acids. In germline, CDR1 is MDHEN, CDR2 SYDVKM. The CDR3 DNA sequence: TGTGCCAGCAGTTTCCGGGACAGGGTCCATGGCTACACCTTC. It yields the protein CASSFRDRVHGYTF.

This clonotype showed up many times. The chain is built from TRBV12-3 or TRBV12-4 and TRBJ1-2; tentative D call: TRBD1 (6 bases). V was trimmed by 6 bases and J by 1 base, leaving 15 bases between them. CDR3 length equals 15 residues. This chain's CDR3 is CASSPTGYINYGYTF. In DNA, the CDR3 is TGTGCCAGCAGCCCGACAGGCTACATTAACTATGGCTACACCTTC.

The chain combines TRBV5-1 with TRBJ2-5, with 9 bases aligning to TRBD1. The CDR3 totals 16 residues. With 4 bases clipped from V and 5 bases from J, the junction kept 12 bases outside the gene matches. Germline lookup yields CDR1 SGHRS and CDR2 YFSETQ. CDR3 in amino acids: CASSETGGGESETQYF. The CDR3 DNA follows: TGCGCCAGCAGCGAGACAGGGGGAGGAGAGTCGGAGACCCAGTACTTC.

This clonotype was observed a few times. V gene TRBV4-1 combines with J gene TRBJ1-6; no reliable D call. Trimming shortened V by 4 bases and J by 7 bases, and 14 bases separated the two germline ends. Germline-derived CDR1 and CDR2 are MGHRA and YSYEKL. The CDR3 runs 15 residues. The CDR3 reads CASSRPGLGNSPLHF. The DNA for the CDR3 is TGCGCCAGCAGCCGACCGGGCCTGGGGAATTCACCCCTCCACTTT.

This clonotype was picked up a small number of times. The genes are TRBV7-2 and TRBJ2-4, with D perhaps matching TRBD2 (6 bases). This CDR3 is built from 17 residues. Per germline, CDR1 SGHTA and CDR2 FQGNSA. The V end lost 5 bases, the J end lost 3 bases, and 20 bases lay between the germline ends. In nucleotides, the CDR3 is TGTGCCAGCAGCCCAGATGGGGGAGGAGTCGGCAAAAACATTCAGTACTTC. Protein: CASSPDGGGVGKNIQYF.

This chain joins TRBV27 and TRBJ1-4; D call uncertain. From germline, CDR1 is MNHEY and CDR2 SMNVEV (reference sequence). The V gene lost 5 bases and the J gene lost 5 bases, with 9 bases spanning the gap. CDR3 size: 13 residues. The CDR3 region has the DNA TGTGCCAGCAGTCCCGGACGGAATGAAAAACTGTTTTTT. Amino acid sequence: CASSPGRNEKLFF. Together with reference TRBV27 and TRBJ1-4, the CDR3 gives the full variable domain: EAQVTQNPRYLITVTGKKLTVTCSQNMNHEYMSWYRQDPGLGLRQIYYSMNVEVTDKGDVPEGYKVSRKEKRNFPLILESPSPNQTSLYFCASSPGRNEKLFFGSGTQLSVL.

The V and J genes are TRBV28 and TRBJ1-2; 7 positions agree with TRBD1. V shed 2 bases and J 4 bases; nucleotides not matched to a gene: 1. The CDR3 has 13 residues. The V gene's germline CDR1 is MDHEN and CDR2 SYDVKM. DNA of the CDR3: TGTGCCAGCAGTTTAGAGGGGGCCTATGGCTACACCTTC. Its protein is CASSLEGAYGYTF.

The chain has TRBV29-1 and TRBJ2-5; TRBD1 might be the D (5 bases). The CDR3 runs to 14 residues. Germline V gene lookup returns CDR1 SQVTM and CDR2 ANQGSEA. Between the trimmed V and J ends, which lost 5 bases and 4 bases, there was a span of 17 bases. The CDR3 protein is CSVWVTESGETQYF. The CDR3 region has the DNA TGCAGCGTTTGGGTGACAGAGTCAGGAGAGACCCAGTACTTC.

This clonotype appeared many times. The J gene is TRBJ1-5, the V gene TRBV5-5; no clear D. Trimming left V 4 bases short and J 3 bases short, with 17 bases between. The germline V gene has CDR1 SGHKS and CDR2 YYEKEE (reference sequence). This CDR3 has 16 residues. The CDR3 nucleotides are TGTGCCAGCAGCCTGCGGCCAGAGGGAAACAATCAGCCCCAGCATTTT. Translating it yields CASSLRPEGNNQPQHF.

This clonotype came up a few times. The CDR3 coding sequence is TGTGCCAGCAGTACCCCCTATACCTTC. Translated, it gives CASSTPYTF. The genes are TRBV12-3 or TRBV12-4 and TRBJ1-2; no clear D gene. The CDR3 sequence is 9 residues long. Trimming pared 5 bases from V and 14 bases from J, leaving 9 bases between.

This clonotype was seen only a few times. The rearrangement joins TRBV12-3 or TRBV12-4 to TRBJ2-3; D unresolved. The CDR3 is 13 amino acids. V lost 5 bases and J 0 bases, leaving 6 bases between the germline ends. Here the CDR3 reads CASSHSSTDTQYF. The CDR3 coding sequence is TGTGCCAGCAGTCATAGCAGCACAGATACGCAGTATTTT.

The chain's CDR3 is CATTSGGELFF. Written as DNA, the CDR3 is TGTGCCACCACTTCGGGCGGGGAGCTGTTTTTT. V and J are TRBV24-1 and TRBJ2-2; D unclear. The ends were cut back, 8 bases at V and 7 bases at J, with 7 bases in the middle. The CDR3 totals 11 residues. Germline V gene sequence: CDR1 KGHDR, CDR2 SFDVKD.

This clonotype was picked up a small number of times. The V and J genes are TRBV29-1 and TRBJ1-1; tentatively, D is TRBD1 (6 bases). V was shortened by 6 bases and J by 11 bases, with 16 bases between the two germline ends. Germline CDR1 is SQVTM and CDR2 is ANQGSEA. The CDR3 contains 11 residues. CDR3 in amino acids: CSVPQRGWAFF. Here the CDR3 DNA reads TGCAGCGTCCCCCAAAGGGGGTGGGCTTTCTTT. The variable domain in full, completed from reference TRBV29-1 and TRBJ1-1, reads SAVISQKPSRDICQRGTSLTIQCQVDSQVTMMFWYRQQPGQSLTLIATANQGSEATYESGFVIDKFPISRPNLTFSTLTVSNMSPEDSSIYLCSVPQRGWAFFGQGTRLTVV.

This clonotype appeared many times. The chain has TRBV12-3 or TRBV12-4 and TRBJ1-2; D is possibly TRBD1 (6 bases). This CDR3 has 12 amino acids. Trimming took off 6 bases at V and 8 bases at J, with 13 bases between the two ends. The CDR3 sequence is CASSSWTAGYTF. The CDR3, as DNA: TGTGCCAGCAGCAGCTGGACAGCAGGCTACACCTTC.

The chain has TRBV6-2 or TRBV6-3 and TRBJ2-7; D uncertain. The germline V and J ends were trimmed by 4 bases and 1 base, with 8 bases remaining between them. The CDR3 has 13 amino acids. CDR1 MNHEY and CDR2 SVGEGT come from the germline V gene. The CDR3 DNA is TGTGCCAGCAGTTTCAGTGTTTCCTACGAGCAGTACTTC. Translation gives CASSFSVSYEQYF.

The count of this clonotype is one. V and J are TRBV15 and TRBJ1-5, with D unresolved. Germline CDR1 is LNHNV and CDR2 is YYDKDF (reference sequence). CDR3 length equals 15 residues. Trimming cost V 0 bases and J 7 bases, with 13 bases left between them. The CDR3 protein is CATSRDWNRGQPQHF. The CDR3 bases are TGTGCCACCAGCAGAGATTGGAACCGCGGACAGCCCCAGCATTTT.